A selection of T cell receptor beta chains follows, all from one sample in a study of identical twins. One entry per CDR3 protein results from TCRdb running MiXCR on the 5' RACE reads. The data contain 600,000 to 800,000 distinct CDR3 sequences, around 20% of them singletons. Separately, the same data were catalogued under a study of T cells expressing NK-cell markers.

The sequencing input was PBMCs. The receptors were sampled from a woman in her late teens or twenties in good health. Each CDR3 is given with its conserved first and last residue. The D gene is left open where the match is weak. A row's size may be missing; if present it is once, few, many or a size class.

>NA|TRBJ2-7|TRBD1|TRBV7-6
TGTGCCAGCAGCTTGGACAGGGAAAATTCCTACGAGCAGTACTTC
CASSLDRENSYEQYF
>NA|TRBJ2-7|NA|TRBV5-1
TGCGCCAGCAGCTTGGAACCCGCGGGCGGGCCCTACGAGCAGTACTTC
CASSLEPAGGPYEQYF
>NA|TRBJ1-5|NA|TRBV6-2/TRBV6-3
TGTGCCAGCAGAGGGAGTGGTAGCAATCAGCCCCAGCATTTT
CASRGSGSNQPQHF
>few|TRBJ2-7|TRBD2|TRBV12-3/TRBV12-4
TGTGCCAGCAGCCCTCGGGACTACCTTTACGAGCAGTACTTC
CASSPRDYLYEQYF
>few|TRBJ2-3|TRBD1|TRBV12-3/TRBV12-4
TGTGCCAGCAGCCGAGACAGGGTATCACTCTCGGATACGCAGTATTTT
CASSRDRVSLSDTQYF
>few|TRBJ2-7|NA|TRBV7-2
TGTGCCAGCAGCCCCCTCGCCGTCTACGAGCAGTACTTC
CASSPLAVYEQYF
>few|TRBJ1-1|NA|TRBV20-1
TGCAGTGCTAGTAAGGACACTGAAGCTTTCTTT
CSASKDTEAFF
>NA|TRBJ2-7|NA|TRBV9
TGTGCCAGCAGCCCCAACCAGGGCCCCAACGAGCAGTACTTC
CASSPNQGPNEQYF
>NA|TRBJ2-1|NA|TRBV7-2
TGTGCCAGCAGCTTAGTAGCGGAGGAGGGATACAATGAGCAGTTCTTC
CASSLVAEEGYNEQFF
>NA|TRBJ2-6|NA|TRBV7-2
TGTGCCAGCAGCTTAGCGCACGCTACTGGGGCCAACGTCCTGACTTTC
CASSLAHATGANVLTF
>NA|TRBJ2-5|NA|TRBV12-3/TRBV12-4
TGTGCCAGCAGTTTGCTAGGGGTGAGGGAGACCCAGTACTTC
CASSLLGVRETQYF
>NA|TRBJ2-3|TRBD2|TRBV5-1
TGCGCCAGCAGCTTACTAGCGGGGTGGACAGATACGCAGTATTTT
CASSLLAGWTDTQYF